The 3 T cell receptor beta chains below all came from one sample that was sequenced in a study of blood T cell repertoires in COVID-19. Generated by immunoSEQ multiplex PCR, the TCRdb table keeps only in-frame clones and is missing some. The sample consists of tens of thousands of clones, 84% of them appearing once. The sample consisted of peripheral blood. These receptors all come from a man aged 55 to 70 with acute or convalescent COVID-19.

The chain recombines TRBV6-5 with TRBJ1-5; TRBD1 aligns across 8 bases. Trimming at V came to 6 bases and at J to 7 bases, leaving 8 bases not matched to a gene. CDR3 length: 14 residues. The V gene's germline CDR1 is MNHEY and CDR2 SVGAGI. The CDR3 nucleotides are TGTGCCAGCAGGCGGGACAGGTTCGGGCAGCCCCAGCATTTT. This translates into CASRRDRFGQPQHF.

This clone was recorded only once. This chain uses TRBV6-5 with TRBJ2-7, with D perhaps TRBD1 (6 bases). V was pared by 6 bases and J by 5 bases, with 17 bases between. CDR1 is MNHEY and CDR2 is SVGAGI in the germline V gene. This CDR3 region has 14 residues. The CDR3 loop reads CASRKVGGSNEQYV. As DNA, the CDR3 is TGTGCCAGCAGAAAAGTAGGGGGTTCCAACGAGCAGTACGTC.

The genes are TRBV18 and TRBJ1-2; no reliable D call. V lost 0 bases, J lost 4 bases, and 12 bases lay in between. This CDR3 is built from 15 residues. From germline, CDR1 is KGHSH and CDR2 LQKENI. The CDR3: CASSPPPSTFYGYTF. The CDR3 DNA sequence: TGTGCCAGCTCACCACCGCCCAGTACCTTCTATGGCTACACCTTC.